The 5 T cell receptor beta chains reported below all come from one sample, sequenced in a study of T cells in Graves' hyperthyroidism and ophthalmopathy (dated by TCRdb to the late 2010s). Libraries were prepared through multiplex PCR. TCRdb names Illumina HiSeq 2000 as the instrument used. TCR beta CDR3 regions were amplified from RNA transcripts. The first round of RT-PCR for the TCR CDR3 was performed with the HTBI primer set and the Qiagen OneStep RT-PCR kit. TCRdb took the public reads, trimmed them with fastp at Q25, ran MiXCR for clone calling and kept in-frame beta chains. Rows are unified per CDR3 protein, each entry keeping the most common DNA and genes. The sample profile shows about half a million distinct CDR3 sequences; around 20% of them were found once. The ten largest account for about 25% of the sample. The sequencing sample was made of blood. The receptors derive from a man between 18 and 35 years old with Graves' hyperthyroidism.

This clonotype was recorded at least ten times. V and J are TRBV12-3 or TRBV12-4 and TRBJ2-7, with TRBD1 matching over 11 bases. The CDR3 length is 15 residues. Trimming at V came to 3 bases and at J to 3 bases, leaving 4 bases not matched to a gene. CDR3 residues: CASSFRDRGFYEQYF. Here the CDR3 DNA reads TGTGCCAGCAGTTTCCGGGACAGGGGGTTCTACGAGCAGTACTTC.

The count of this clonotype is one. The chain uses TRBV6-1 and TRBJ1-5; 7 bases line up with TRBD1. CDR3 length: 13 residues. From germline, CDR1 is MNHNS and CDR2 SASEGT. Trimming removed 7 bases from V and 4 bases from J; junction bases left unmatched: 4. CDR3 residues: CASKTGDNQPQHF. The CDR3, as DNA: TGTGCCAGCAAAACAGGGGATAATCAGCCCCAGCATTTT.

The chain links TRBV6-1 to TRBJ1-2, with D perhaps matching TRBD1 (5 bases). Germline V lookup: CDR1 MNHNS, CDR2 SASEGT. This CDR3 contains 15 residues. Between the trimmed V and J ends, which lost 0 bases and 4 bases, there was a span of 12 bases. Written as DNA, the CDR3 is TGTGCCAGCAGTGAAGCAAGGGGTCTTCTCTATGGCTACACCTTC. Translation gives CASSEARGLLYGYTF.

This rearrangement joins TRBV20-1 to TRBJ2-5; 12 bases match TRBD2. This CDR3 spans 13 amino acids. Germline trimming cut 7 bases from V and 4 bases from J; bases unmatched to any gene: 4. Germline V gives CDR1 DFQATT, CDR2 SNEGSKA (reference sequence). CDR3 DNA sequence: TGCAGTGTTACTAGCGGGGGGCCAGAGACCCAGTACTTC. It is translated as CSVTSGGPETQYF.

This clonotype was picked up a small number of times. CDR3 nucleotides: TGCGCCAGCAGCCTACTCCCGCCGGGGGTAGGCACCGGGGAGCTGTTTTTT. Translated, it gives CASSLLPPGVGTGELFF. The chain couples TRBV4-1 to TRBJ2-2, with D perhaps TRBD2 (6 bases). Germline CDR1 and CDR2: MGHRA and YSYEKL. The CDR3 runs to 17 residues. The germline V and J ends were trimmed by 4 bases and 4 bases, with 19 bases remaining between them.